This is a list of T cell receptor beta chains from one sample in a study of cytomegalovirus exposure and HLA in healthy donors. TCRdb's copy holds only in-frame clones and misses some; the assay was immunoSEQ multiplex PCR. In the table there are about 110,000 clones, over 60% of which are singletons. The sequenced sample was PBMCs. The receptors here all came from a man aged 25 to 40 in good health and CMV-seropositive. CDR3s include the opening cysteine and the closing phenylalanine or tryptophan. Each record gives: J gene, V gene, D gene, clone size, CDR3 protein, CDR3 DNA. The D gene is left open where the match is weak. The size of a clone is reported for some rows only, either as once, few or many, or as a class for expanded clones.

TRBJ2-6 | TRBV11-2 | TRBD1 | . | CASSGDRLSGANVLTF | TGTGCCAGCAGCGGGGACAGACTCTCTGGGGCCAACGTCCTGACTTTC
TRBJ2-1 | TRBV9 | TRBD2 | . | CASSPRGSGDEQFF | TGTGCCAGCAGCCCCCGAGGTAGCGGGGATGAGCAGTTCTTC
TRBJ2-3 | TRBV2 | TRBD2 | . | CASSELAGGTDTQYF | TGTGCCAGCAGTGAACTAGCGGGGGGCACAGATACGCAGTATTTT
TRBJ2-1 | TRBV4-1 | . | . | CASSPPARGNNEQFF | TGCGCCAGCAGCCCCCCCGCGCGGGGTAATAATGAGCAGTTCTTC
TRBJ2-1 | TRBV6-1 | . | . | CASRSIATYNEQFF | TGTGCCAGCAGAAGTATAGCCACCTACAATGAGCAGTTCTTC
TRBJ1-2 | TRBV29-1 | TRBD1 | . | CSVRTGGYGYTF | TGCAGCGTTCGGACAGGGGGCTATGGCTACACCTTC
TRBJ2-1 | TRBV7-2 | TRBD2 | . | CASSSGGAGGFHEQFF | TGTGCCAGCAGCTCCGGAGGCGCGGGGGGTTTCCATGAGCAGTTCTTC
TRBJ2-1 | TRBV5-6 | . | . | CASSPNHNEQFF | TGTGCCAGCAGCCCTAACCACAATGAGCAGTTCTTC
TRBJ1-6 | TRBV4-1 | TRBD1 | few | CASSQRAAGGVGNSPLHF | TGCGCCAGCAGCCAACGGGCCGCAGGGGGAGTAGGTAATTCACCCCTCCACTTT
TRBJ1-5 | TRBV30 | . | . | CAWRPPGKQPQHF | TGTGCCTGGAGGCCCCCGGGAAAACAGCCCCAGCATTTT
TRBJ2-1 | TRBV29-1 | TRBD1 | . | CSSYRGHEQFF | TGCAGCTCTTACAGGGGACATGAGCAGTTCTTC
TRBJ1-1 | TRBV23-1 | . | . | CASSLYGKVNTEAFF | TGCGCCAGCAGTCTTTATGGCAAAGTGAACACTGAAGCTTTCTTT
TRBJ2-1 | TRBV10-2 | TRBD2 | few | CASRDLAGGDEQFF | TGCGCCAGCAGAGATTTAGCGGGGGGCGACGAGCAGTTCTTC
TRBJ2-7 | TRBV7-2 | TRBD1 | . | CASTPGQDSYEQYF | TGTGCCAGCACCCCCGGACAGGACTCCTACGAGCAGTACTTC
TRBJ2-7 | TRBV4-1 | . | . | CASSQDFAGDEQYF | TGCGCCAGCAGCCAAGATTTTGCAGGGGACGAGCAGTACTTC
TRBJ2-5 | TRBV2 | . | few | CASRLFRGQYF | TGTGCCAGCAGGCTCTTCAGGGGCCAGTACTTC
TRBJ1-2 | TRBV5-1 | . | . | CASSLGPGDVGNYGYTF | TGCGCCAGCAGCTTGGGTCCAGGCGACGTTGGAAACTATGGCTACACCTTC
TRBJ2-3 | TRBV7-2 | TRBD1 | few | CASSPQGYTQYF | TGTGCCAGCAGCCCACAGGGGTACACGCAGTATTTT
TRBJ2-1 | TRBV5-1 | . | . | CASSLARAGYNEQFF | TGCGCCAGCAGCTTGGCCAGGGCGGGGTACAATGAGCAGTTCTTC
TRBJ2-7 | TRBV6-5 | TRBD1 | . | CASISGTGVYEQYF | TGTGCCAGCATTTCCGGGACAGGGGTCTACGAGCAGTACTTC
TRBJ1-2 | TRBV5-1 | TRBD1 | . | CASSPTRQGANYGYTF | TGCGCCAGCAGCCCGACGAGACAGGGAGCTAACTATGGCTACACCTTC
TRBJ2-7 | TRBV28 | TRBD1 | . | CASSPQDRASEQYF | TGTGCCAGCAGTCCCCAAGACAGGGCCTCCGAGCAGTACTTC
TRBJ1-2 | TRBV7-9 | . | . | CASSSPYPHNYGYTF | TGTGCCAGCAGCTCTCCCTACCCCCATAACTATGGCTACACCTTC
TRBJ1-1 | TRBV7-8 | . | once | CASTGGGSVTEAFF | TGTGCCAGCACCGGCGGGGGATCCGTCACTGAAGCTTTCTTT
TRBJ2-7 | TRBV5-1 | TRBD1 | . | CASSQDREMYEQYF | TGCGCCAGCAGCCAAGACAGGGAAATGTACGAGCAGTACTTC